Below are 5 T cell receptor beta chains sequenced from a single sample in a study of radiotherapy plus CTLA-4 blockade in lung cancer. Only in-frame clones appear in the TCRdb table, and some are missing; sequencing was by immunoSEQ multiplex PCR. This repertoire shows roughly 51,000 clones, around nine tenths found once; its top ten account for 15% to 20%. The starting material was peripheral blood, obtained from a patient treated with radiotherapy plus ipilimumab. Every receptor here comes from a human donor with non-small cell lung cancer that progressed on radiotherapy plus ipilimumab. Some clones in this sample may be carry-over from other donors' samples.

The rearrangement uses TRBV13 and TRBJ1-3, with TRBD1 identical over 9 bases. The V gene end was trimmed by 4 bases and the J gene end by 4 bases; junction bases not matched to a gene: 5. Looked up from germline, CDR1 is PRHDT and CDR2 is FYEKMQ (reference sequence). This CDR3 spans 15 amino acids. The CDR3 sequence is CASSSEGQGGNTIYF. The CDR3 DNA sequence: TGTGCCAGCAGCTCAGAAGGACAGGGGGGAAACACCATATATTTT.

V and J are TRBV10-2 and TRBJ2-3, with 10 positions matching TRBD1. Germline values: CDR1 WSHSY, CDR2 SAAADI. The length of the CDR3 is 15 residues. V lost 7 bases to trimming and J lost 1 base; unmatched junction nucleotides: 5. This CDR3 is CASTRDRGRTDTQYF. The CDR3 coding sequence is TGCGCCAGCACTAGGGACAGGGGACGCACAGATACGCAGTATTTT.

The rearrangement uses TRBV10-1 and TRBJ1-1, with 7 bases that match TRBD1. The CDR3 extends over 13 amino acids. Per germline, CDR1 WNHNN and CDR2 SYGVQD (reference sequence). V lost 6 bases to trimming and J lost 3 bases; unmatched junction nucleotides: 4. CDR3 bases: TGCGCCAGCAGGGGGGACAGACACACTGAAGCTTTCTTT. Translation gives CASRGDRHTEAFF.

The chain uses TRBV5-1 and TRBJ2-3; D is ambiguous. Germline assignment: CDR1 SGHRS and CDR2 YFSETQ. This CDR3 is built from 12 residues. V lost 5 bases to trimming and J lost 2 bases, with 6 bases between them. DNA for the CDR3: TGCGCCAGCAGTGACAACACAGATACGCAGTATTTT. This encodes CASSDNTDTQYF.

The gene calls are TRBV11-2 and TRBJ2-3; unclear D gene. V was pared by 3 bases and J by 3 bases, with 7 bases between. This CDR3 contains 13 residues. The germline gives CDR1 SGHAT, CDR2 FQNNGV. CDR3 protein: CASSFLRTDTQYF. The CDR3 DNA is TGTGCCAGCAGCTTTTTGAGGACAGATACGCAGTATTTT. The full variable domain, rest sourced from reference TRBV11-2 and TRBJ2-3, is EAGVAQSPRYKIIEKRQSVAFWCNPISGHATLYWYQQILGQGPKLLIQFQNNGVVDDSQLPKDRFSAERLKGVDSTLKIQPAKLEDSAVYLCASSFLRTDTQYFGPGTRLTVL.